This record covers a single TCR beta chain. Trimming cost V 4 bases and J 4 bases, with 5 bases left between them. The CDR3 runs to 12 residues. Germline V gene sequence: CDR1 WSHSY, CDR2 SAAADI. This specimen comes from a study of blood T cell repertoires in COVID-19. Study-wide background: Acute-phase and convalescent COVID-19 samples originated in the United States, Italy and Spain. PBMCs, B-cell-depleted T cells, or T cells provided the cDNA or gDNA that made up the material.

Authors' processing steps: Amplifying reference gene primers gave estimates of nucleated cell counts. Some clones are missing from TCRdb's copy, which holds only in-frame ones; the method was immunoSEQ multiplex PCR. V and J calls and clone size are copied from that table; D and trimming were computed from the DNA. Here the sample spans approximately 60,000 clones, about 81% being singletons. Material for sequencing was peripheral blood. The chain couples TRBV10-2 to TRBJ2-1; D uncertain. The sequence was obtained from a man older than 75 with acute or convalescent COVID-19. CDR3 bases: TGCGCCAGCAGTGGGCGGTACAATGAGCAGTTCTTC. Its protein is CASSGRYNEQFF.